Detailed here is one T cell receptor (beta chain). The antigen is not known. V was clipped by 0 bases and J by 9 bases, with 15 bases between them. CDR3 length: 13 amino acids. Germline-derived CDR1 and CDR2 are GTSNPN and SVGIG (reference sequence). These data are taken from a study of T cell responses to AZD1222 COVID-19 vaccine. Study results and caveats: Repertoire collection took place solely once the T cell response had peaked.

Only in-frame clones appear in the TCRdb table, and some are missing; sequencing was by immunoSEQ multiplex PCR. The sample records some 130,000 clones, 90% to 95% being singletons. The specimen was peripheral blood, collected 28 days after the second AZD1222 dose. The receptor comes from an adult who received the AZD1222 COVID-19 vaccine. The rearrangement links TRBV30 to TRBJ2-7; the D gene is possibly TRBD2 (5 bases). The CDR3 loop is CAWSVGLAFGQYF. The CDR3 DNA reads TGTGCCTGGAGTGTCGGGCTAGCTTTTGGGCAGTACTTC.